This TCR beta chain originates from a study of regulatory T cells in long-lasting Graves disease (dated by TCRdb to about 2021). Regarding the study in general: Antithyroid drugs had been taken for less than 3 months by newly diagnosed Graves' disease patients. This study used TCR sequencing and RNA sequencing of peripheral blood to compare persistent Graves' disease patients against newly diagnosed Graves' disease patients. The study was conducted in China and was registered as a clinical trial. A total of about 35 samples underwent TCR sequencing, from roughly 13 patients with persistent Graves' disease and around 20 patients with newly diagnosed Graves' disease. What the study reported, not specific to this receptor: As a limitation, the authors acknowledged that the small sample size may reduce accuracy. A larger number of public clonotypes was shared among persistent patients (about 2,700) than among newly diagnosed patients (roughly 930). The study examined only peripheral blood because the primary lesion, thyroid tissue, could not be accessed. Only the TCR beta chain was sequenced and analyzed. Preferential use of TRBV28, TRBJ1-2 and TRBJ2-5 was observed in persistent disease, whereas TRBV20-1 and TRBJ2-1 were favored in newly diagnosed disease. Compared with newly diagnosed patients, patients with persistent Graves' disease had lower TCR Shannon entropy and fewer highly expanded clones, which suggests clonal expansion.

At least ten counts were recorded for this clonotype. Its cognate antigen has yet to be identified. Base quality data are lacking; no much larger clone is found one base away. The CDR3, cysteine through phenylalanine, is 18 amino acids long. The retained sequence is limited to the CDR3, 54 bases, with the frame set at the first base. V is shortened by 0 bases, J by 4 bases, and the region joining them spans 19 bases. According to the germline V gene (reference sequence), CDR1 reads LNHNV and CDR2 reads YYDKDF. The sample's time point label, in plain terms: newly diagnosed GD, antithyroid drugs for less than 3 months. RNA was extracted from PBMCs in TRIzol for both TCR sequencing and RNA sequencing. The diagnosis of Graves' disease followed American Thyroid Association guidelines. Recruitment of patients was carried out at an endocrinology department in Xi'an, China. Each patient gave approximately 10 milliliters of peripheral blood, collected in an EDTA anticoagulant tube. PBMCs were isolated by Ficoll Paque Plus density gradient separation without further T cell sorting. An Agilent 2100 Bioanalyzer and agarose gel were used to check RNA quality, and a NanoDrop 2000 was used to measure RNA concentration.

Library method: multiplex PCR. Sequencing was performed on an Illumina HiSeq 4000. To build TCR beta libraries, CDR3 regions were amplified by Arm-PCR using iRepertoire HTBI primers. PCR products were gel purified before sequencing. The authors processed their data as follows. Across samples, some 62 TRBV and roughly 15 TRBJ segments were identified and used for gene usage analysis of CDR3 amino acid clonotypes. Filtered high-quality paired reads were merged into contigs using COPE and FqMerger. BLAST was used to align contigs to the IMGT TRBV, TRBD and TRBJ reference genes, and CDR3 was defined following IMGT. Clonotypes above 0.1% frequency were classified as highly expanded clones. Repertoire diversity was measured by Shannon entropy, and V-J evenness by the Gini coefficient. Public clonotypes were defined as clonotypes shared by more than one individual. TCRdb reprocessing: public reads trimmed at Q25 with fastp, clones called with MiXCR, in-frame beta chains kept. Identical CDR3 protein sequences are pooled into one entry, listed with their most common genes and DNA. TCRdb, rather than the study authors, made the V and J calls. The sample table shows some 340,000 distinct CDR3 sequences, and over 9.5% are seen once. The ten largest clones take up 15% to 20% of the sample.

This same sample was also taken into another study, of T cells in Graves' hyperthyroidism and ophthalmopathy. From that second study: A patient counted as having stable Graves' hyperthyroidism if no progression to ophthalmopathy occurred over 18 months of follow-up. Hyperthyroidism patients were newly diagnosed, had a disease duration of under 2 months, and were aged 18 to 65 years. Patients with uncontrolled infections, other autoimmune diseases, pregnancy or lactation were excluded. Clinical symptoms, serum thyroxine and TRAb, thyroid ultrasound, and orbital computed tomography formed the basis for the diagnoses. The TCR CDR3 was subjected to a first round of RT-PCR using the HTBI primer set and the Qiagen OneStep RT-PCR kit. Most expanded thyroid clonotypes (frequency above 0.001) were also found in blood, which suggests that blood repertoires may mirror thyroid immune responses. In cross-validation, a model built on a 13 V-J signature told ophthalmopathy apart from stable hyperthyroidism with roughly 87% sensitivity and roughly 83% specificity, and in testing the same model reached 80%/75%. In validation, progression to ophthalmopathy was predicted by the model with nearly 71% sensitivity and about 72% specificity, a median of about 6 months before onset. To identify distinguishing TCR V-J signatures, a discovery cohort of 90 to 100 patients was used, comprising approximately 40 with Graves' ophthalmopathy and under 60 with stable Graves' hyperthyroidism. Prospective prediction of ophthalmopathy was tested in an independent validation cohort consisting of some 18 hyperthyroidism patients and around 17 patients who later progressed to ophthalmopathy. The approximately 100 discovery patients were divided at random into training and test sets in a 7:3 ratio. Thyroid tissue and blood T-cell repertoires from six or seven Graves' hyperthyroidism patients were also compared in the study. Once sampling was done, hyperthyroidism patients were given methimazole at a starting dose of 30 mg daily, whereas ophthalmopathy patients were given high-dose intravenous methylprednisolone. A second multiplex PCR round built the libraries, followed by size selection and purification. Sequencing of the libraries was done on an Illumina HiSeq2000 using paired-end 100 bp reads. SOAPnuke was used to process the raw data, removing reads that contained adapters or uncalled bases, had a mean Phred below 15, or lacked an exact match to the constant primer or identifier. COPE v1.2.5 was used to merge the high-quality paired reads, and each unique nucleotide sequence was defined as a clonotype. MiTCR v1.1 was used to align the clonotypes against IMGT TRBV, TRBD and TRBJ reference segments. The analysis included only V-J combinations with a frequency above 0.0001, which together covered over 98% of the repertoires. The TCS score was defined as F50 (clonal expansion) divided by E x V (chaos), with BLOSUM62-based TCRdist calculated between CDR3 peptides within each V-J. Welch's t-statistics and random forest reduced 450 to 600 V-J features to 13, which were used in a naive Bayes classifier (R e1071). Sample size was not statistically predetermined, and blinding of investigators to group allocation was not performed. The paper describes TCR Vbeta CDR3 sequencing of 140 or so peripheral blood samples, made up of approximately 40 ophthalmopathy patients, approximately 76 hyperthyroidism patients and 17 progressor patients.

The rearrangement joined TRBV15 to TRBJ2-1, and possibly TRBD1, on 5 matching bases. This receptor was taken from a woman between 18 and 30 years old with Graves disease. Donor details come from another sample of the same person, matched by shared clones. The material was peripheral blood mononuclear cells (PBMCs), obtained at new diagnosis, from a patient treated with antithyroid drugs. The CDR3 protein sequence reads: CATSRDLPGHHPYNEQFF. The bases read TGTGCCACCAGCAGAGATCTCCCAGGGCACCACCCTTACAATGAGCAGTTCTTC.